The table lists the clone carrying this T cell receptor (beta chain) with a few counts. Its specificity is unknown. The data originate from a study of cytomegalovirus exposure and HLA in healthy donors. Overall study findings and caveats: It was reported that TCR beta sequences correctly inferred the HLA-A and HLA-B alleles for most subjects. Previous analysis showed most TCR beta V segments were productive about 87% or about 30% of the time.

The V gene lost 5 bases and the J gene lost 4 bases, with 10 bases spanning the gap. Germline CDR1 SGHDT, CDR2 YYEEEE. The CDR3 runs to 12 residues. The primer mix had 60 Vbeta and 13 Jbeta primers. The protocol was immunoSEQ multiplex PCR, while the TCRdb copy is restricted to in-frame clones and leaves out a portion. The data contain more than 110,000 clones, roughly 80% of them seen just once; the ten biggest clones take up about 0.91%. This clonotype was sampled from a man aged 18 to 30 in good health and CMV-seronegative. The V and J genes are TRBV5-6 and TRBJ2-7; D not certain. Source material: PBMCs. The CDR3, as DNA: TGTGCCAGCAGTAAATTTATGTACGAGCAGTACTTC. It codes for CASSKFMYEQYF.